A single sample is the source of the 11 T cell receptor beta chains below, sequenced in a study of blood T cell repertoires in COVID-19. Clones were sequenced by immunoSEQ multiplex PCR, and TCRdb holds only the in-frame ones, with some missing. The table has some 330,000 clones, about 87% seen once. Source material: PBMCs or T cells enriched from blood (not recorded which). These TCRs come from a man younger than 45 who had recovered from COVID-19.

The V and J genes are TRBV30 and TRBJ1-6; no definite D call. The CDR3 runs 16 residues. V lost 2 bases and J 7 bases, leaving 18 bases between the germline ends. The germline gives CDR1 GTSNPN, CDR2 SVGIG (reference sequence). This CDR3 is CAWSFPTSRRNSPLHF. The CDR3 nucleotides read TGTGCCTGGAGTTTCCCCACTTCCAGGAGGAATTCACCCCTCCACTTT.

This chain uses TRBV28 with TRBJ1-2, with 7 bases identical to TRBD1. The CDR3 loop spans 12 amino acids. Per the germline V gene, CDR1 is MDHEN and CDR2 is SYDVKM. V lost 8 bases, J lost 4 bases, and 4 bases stayed unmatched. CDR3 nucleotides: TGTGCCAGCGGACAGGCTGGCTATGGCTACACCTTC. Its protein product is CASGQAGYGYTF.

The chain links TRBV19 to TRBJ2-2; D ambiguous. Trimming cost V 1 base and J 1 base, with 13 bases left between them. CDR3 length equals 17 residues. Germline V lookup: CDR1 LNHDA, CDR2 SQIVND (reference sequence). The CDR3 DNA follows: TGTGCCAGTAGTATAGCGTTTGGTTCGGGGAACACCGGGGAGCTGTTTTTT. Its protein product is CASSIAFGSGNTGELFF.

Regarding this clone: Other DNA sequences in the same sample also yield this CDR3. The chain recombines TRBV12-3 or TRBV12-4 with TRBJ1-2; D is perhaps TRBD1 (5 bases). V was shortened by 2 bases and J by 2 bases, with 6 bases between the two germline ends. The CDR3 is 13 residues long. The CDR3 protein is CASSLTGNYGYTF. CDR3 sequence (DNA): TGTGCCAGCAGTTTAACAGGAAACTATGGCTACACCTTC.

In this sample, this clone turned up once. The V and J genes are TRBV19 and TRBJ1-1; TRBD1 agrees at 7 bases. J lost 0 bases, V lost 1 base, and 5 bases had no gene match. CDR1 LNHDA and CDR2 SQIVND come from the germline V gene (reference sequence). CDR3 length: 16 amino acids. CDR3 loop: CASSIARGQVNTEAFF. The CDR3 DNA is TGTGCCAGTAGTATAGCGAGGGGGCAGGTGAACACTGAAGCTTTCTTT.

This clone appeared once. This chain links TRBV9 with TRBJ2-5; D might be TRBD2 (7 bases). From germline, CDR1 is SGDLS and CDR2 YYNGEE. V gave up 4 bases and J gave up 4 bases, with 20 bases separating them. The CDR3 spans 16 residues. CDR3 in DNA: TGTGCCAGCAGCTCCACGAGGGGGGGCTGGGGAGAGACCCAGTACTTC. Translation: CASSSTRGGWGETQYF. Using reference TRBV9 and TRBJ2-5 for the parts outside the CDR3, the full variable domain is DSGVTQTPKHLITATGQRVTLRCSPRSGDLSVYWYQQSLDQGLQFLIQYYNGEERAKGNILERFSAQQFPDLHSELNLSSLELGDSALYFCASSSTRGGWGETQYFGPGTRLLVL.

The genes are TRBV19 and TRBJ1-4, with D tentatively TRBD1 (5 bases). The length of the CDR3 is 14 residues. Looked up from germline, CDR1 is LNHDA and CDR2 is SQIVND (reference sequence). V was cut by 7 bases and J by 5 bases, with 14 bases left in between. The CDR3 DNA follows: TGTGCCAGTACCCCCACGGGGGAGAATGAAAAACTGTTTTTT. Its protein product is CASTPTGENEKLFF.

The rearrangement links TRBV25-1 to TRBJ2-5; D gene ambiguous. The germline V gene encodes CDR1 MGHDK and CDR2 SYGVNS. The V end lost 6 bases, the J end lost 3 bases, and 11 bases lay between the germline ends. The CDR3 totals 13 residues. The CDR3 sequence: CASSLRSKETQYF. CDR3 in DNA: TGTGCCAGCAGCTTGCGGTCCAAAGAGACCCAGTACTTC.

The rearrangement joins TRBV21-1 to TRBJ2-5; the table gives TRBD1 as D, unverified against the DNA. TRBV21-1 is tagged as a pseudogene. CDR3 length: 15 residues. The CDR3 sequence is CASSNGDRVQETQYF. DNA of the CDR3: TGTGCCAGCAGCAATGGGGACAGGGTCCAAGAGACCCAGTACTTC.

The rearrangement joins TRBV19 to TRBJ1-5, with D possibly matching TRBD1 (5 bases). Trimming stripped 7 bases from V and 6 bases from J, with 16 bases between. Per the germline V gene, CDR1 is LNHDA and CDR2 is SQIVND (reference sequence). CDR3 length: 14 amino acids. This CDR3 is CASTPTRGSQPQHF. The CDR3 DNA sequence: TGTGCCAGTACTCCCACAAGGGGAAGTCAGCCCCAGCATTTT.

V and J are TRBV19 and TRBJ1-4; the D gene is possibly TRBD1 (6 bases). CDR3 length: 14 residues. V dropped 9 bases and J dropped 6 bases, with 17 bases sitting between them. CDR1 and CDR2 (germline): LNHDA, SQIVND (reference sequence). CDR3 nucleotides: TGTGCCAGCAAAAGGACAGTCCCTTATGAAAAACTGTTTTTT. It is translated as CASKRTVPYEKLFF.